The 7 T cell receptor beta chains presented below share a single source sample, sequenced in a study of shared clonotypes between healthy human individuals. TCRdb's copy holds only in-frame clones and misses some; the assay was immunoSEQ multiplex PCR. The sample lists roughly 500,000 clones; around 80% were seen once. Sequenced: PBMCs. The receptors shown here come from a woman in her thirties or forties in good health. Some clones in this sample may be carry-over from other donors' samples.

The chain is built from TRBV30 and TRBJ1-5, with D maybe TRBD1 (5 bases). The CDR3 is made up of 14 amino acids. CDR1 is GTSNPN, CDR2 SVGIG, per germline (reference sequence). V lost 0 bases to trimming and J lost 6 bases, with 12 bases between them. As DNA, the CDR3 is TGTGCCTGGAGTGTAGAGGGGCTGGGTCAGCCCCAGCATTTT. Translated: CAWSVEGLGQPQHF.

This CDR3 is CASSSGQGFEIYEQYF. The CDR3 coding sequence is TGTGCCAGTAGTTCAGGACAGGGGTTCGAAATTTACGAGCAGTACTTC. The chain combines TRBV19 with TRBJ2-7; TRBD1 matches 9 bases. Per germline, CDR1 LNHDA and CDR2 SQIVND (reference sequence). The trim removed 5 bases at V and 4 bases at J, leaving 12 bases unmatched. The CDR3 is 16 residues long.

This chain links TRBV28 with TRBJ1-5; D possibly corresponds to TRBD1 (5 bases). CDR1 and CDR2 from the germline V gene are MDHEN and SYDVKM. The CDR3 sequence is 15 residues long. Trimming removed 2 bases at V and 4 bases at J, with 12 bases between. The CDR3 region has the DNA TGTGCCAGCAGTTTAGGGGGAAGCACTAATCAGCCCCAGCATTTT. Translated: CASSLGGSTNQPQHF. Complete variable domain (other parts from reference TRBV28 and TRBJ1-5): DVKVTQSSRYLVKRTGEKVFLECVQDMDHENMFWYRQDPGLGLRLIYFSYDVKMKEKGDIPEGYSVSREKKERFSLILESASTNQTSMYLCASSLGGSTNQPQHFGDGTRLSIL.

The CDR3 nucleotides are TGTGCCAGCAGCCCTCCAGGGACAGGGGGCGCCGGGTATGGCTACACCTTC. Translated: CASSPPGTGGAGYGYTF. The chain carries TRBV7-2 and TRBJ1-2, with 12 bases aligning to TRBD1. The CDR3 runs to 17 residues. CDR1 and CDR2 (germline): SGHTA, FQGNSA. The J segment lost 5 bases and the V segment lost 5 bases, leaving 12 bases of the junction unmatched.

The chain couples TRBV10-3 to TRBJ2-3; D unresolved. Germline values: CDR1 ENHRY, CDR2 SYGVKD. The CDR3 extends over 14 amino acids. The V and J ends lost 0 bases and 8 bases respectively, with 12 bases between them. The CDR3 is CAISESPPPGTQYF. CDR3 coding DNA: TGTGCCATCAGTGAGTCCCCCCCTCCGGGTACGCAGTATTTT.

The chain recombines TRBV10-3 with TRBJ1-1; D is perhaps TRBD1 (5 bases). Per germline, CDR1 ENHRY and CDR2 SYGVKD. The CDR3 is 13 amino acids. Trimming removed 7 bases from V and 0 bases from J, with 9 bases in between. The CDR3 DNA reads TGTGCCATCAAAGGACACTTGAACACTGAAGCTTTCTTT. It encodes CAIKGHLNTEAFF.

Comments on this clone: Other DNA variants within this sample encode the same CDR3. The rearrangement joins TRBV29-1 to TRBJ2-7, with 10 bases lining up with TRBD1. Germline loops: CDR1 SQVTM, CDR2 ANQGSEA. This CDR3 has 12 residues. Trimming removed 6 bases from V and 4 bases from J; junction bases left unmatched: 3. The CDR3 DNA follows: TGCAGCGTAGGGGACAGGGGATACGAGCAGTACTTC. Encoded protein: CSVGDRGYEQYF.